This note documents a single TCR beta chain sequence. This receptor's antigen is unknown. No quality values exist for individual bases; no much larger clone is one base distant. The source of the sample is a study of identical twins (dated by TCRdb to the mid-2010s). The study in broad terms: The study deep-sequenced TCR alpha and beta repertoires from monozygotic twins, unrelated adults of various ages and cord blood to test whether fetal clonotypes persist. To rule out contamination, replicate twin experiments were performed at different times with different library preparation protocols.

Every donor was a healthy Caucasian. Library construction relied on 5' RACE. Sequencing was carried out with an Illumina HiSeq 2000. A universal primer binding site was added through template switching, and the final cDNA carried a unique molecular identifier so that TCR cDNA molecules could be counted accurately. Specific primers in the conserved constant-segment region were used to synthesize first-strand cDNA for TCR alpha and beta chains. To control for contamination, each cDNA library was double barcoded with a SMART-Mk sample barcode plus Illumina barcodes. TruSeq adapter sequences and Illumina sample barcodes were added in two successive PCR steps. The Illumina HiSeq platform was used with custom primers to sequence TCR alpha and beta cDNA libraries. From the authors' description of their analysis: MiGEC processed the raw reads to extract unique molecular identifiers, while MiXCR was used to determine the CDR3 positions. Recombination models were inferred per individual with the repgenHMM and IGoR tools using an EM algorithm. Shared clonotype analysis was performed with the tcR package in R, normalizing sharing by the product of cloneset sizes. Out-of-frame nonproductive sequences were analyzed to study raw recombination free of thymic and clonal selection effects. TCRdb applied fastp at Q25 and MiXCR to the public reads, then kept only in-frame beta chains. Each entry is one CDR3 protein sequence, shown with its most common DNA and genes. The V and J calls here are based on TCRdb, not the publication. The sample data list some 1,700,000 distinct CDR3 sequences, and about 30% of these were observed just once. The ten largest clones take up around 0.25% of the sample.

Beyond this particular receptor, the publication reports: Conclusions relied on cross-sectional statistical analysis, since the same donors could not be followed over many years. Compared with coincidental sharing between unrelated individuals, out-of-frame TCR alpha sequences shared between twins had an excess of sequences with low generation probability. Zero-insertion analyses could be partly confounded by invariant T cells such as MAIT and iNKT, although diverse VJ usage argued against such confounding for most clonotypes. Out-of-frame TCR alpha sharing in monozygotic twins was systematically underestimated by recombination models, whereas sharing between unrelated individuals was in agreement with the recombination models. Abundant cord blood beta clonotypes had fewer insertions, young adult naive repertoires showed a similar but weaker trend, and memory repertoires showed no such trend. Excess twin sharing in beta out-of-frame sequences was weaker because fewer shared sequences lowered the signal-to-noise ratio.

The sequencing input was cord blood. The receptor was derived from a newborn girl in good health.

The CDR3 protein: CASSPFRGPAHQPQHF. The nucleotide sequence is given as TGTGCCAGCAGCCCGTTCAGGGGGCCTGCACATCAGCCCCAGCATTTT. The receptor chain draws on TRBV11-2 and TRBJ1-5; a stretch of 8 junction bases matches TRBD1. Measured from the cysteine to the phenylalanine, the CDR3 is 16 residues long. Just CDR3 DNA is preserved here, 48 bases in frame from base 1. Germline trimming: 5 bases from V, 5 bases from J; junction bases outside gene matches: 11. CDR1 SGHAT and CDR2 FQNNGV are derived from the germline V gene.